This TCR beta chain was retrieved from a study of blood T cell repertoires in COVID-19 (dated by TCRdb to the early 2020s). For the study in its entirety: Samples from collaborators originated in the United States, Italy and Spain and spanned both the acute and convalescent phases of COVID-19. HLA class I and class II types, where available, came from metadata supplied by the sample provider rather than from assay-based typing. Sample metadata almost always included a de-identified subject ID, COVID-19 status, age in years and sex. The repertoires were released in a freely available public database intended as a resource for research on the immune response to SARS-CoV-2. Samples came from the ongoing ImmuneRACE study (first 160 participants) plus 1,254 subjects from 6 global collaborators. Subjects who had been exposed to COVID-19, were actively infected with it, or had recovered from it provided the deeply sampled blood TCRbeta repertoires that made up the dataset. The prospective study material was composed of cDNA or gDNA derived from T cells, B-cell-depleted T cells, or PBMCs. On the study overall, not on this receptor specifically: Clinical and demographic metadata were provided uncurated, with the amount varying by source and participant.

Spanning cysteine to phenylalanine, the CDR3 consists of 15 amino acids. The read is trimmed to its CDR3 DNA, 45 bases read in frame from base 1. According to the germline V gene, CDR1 reads MGHRA and CDR2 reads YSYEKL. The junction carries 8 bases between V and J, which are trimmed by 3 bases and 0 bases respectively. At one collaborating source in Seattle, patients were enrolled during active infection and were followed longitudinally through the course of disease. The collaborating institutions used their own protocols to collect whole blood in K2EDTA tubes. For TCRbeta analysis, collaborators shipped samples as frozen whole blood, isolated PBMCs, or DNA extracted from either of those sample types. As concerns this clone: Its antigen target is currently unknown. Per-base quality was not reported, and no clone a single base away is much larger than it.

TCRbeta CDR3 regions were amplified from genomic DNA by means of the immunoSEQ Assay, a bias-controlled multiplex PCR. In the paper's pipeline: The number of nucleated cells in each sample was estimated from the amplification of reference gene primers within the assay. To quantify the absolute abundance of each unique TCRbeta CDR3 rearrangement, sequence reads were collapsed and filtered. Productive Simpson clonality was computed per sample as the square root of Simpson's diversity index over productive rearrangements. In its TCRdb copy, this immuneACCESS table keeps in-frame sequences only and misses some clones. Where compared with another copy, unresolved V genes explain less than half of these, and the others have no known cause. D and trimming were read from the DNA, whereas the V and J calls and clone size are those reported in that table. Here the sample has over 150,000 clones; about 88% occur a single time. Roughly a sixth of the sample rests with the top ten.

The sequence was collected from a man in his forties or fifties with COVID-19, enrolled during active disease. This sequence uses TRBV4-1 and TRBJ2-2, with no confident D gene call. Sequencing was carried out using peripheral blood. At the DNA level, the sequence is TGCGCCAGCAGCCACGGAGATACGAACACCGGGGAGCTGTTTTTT. This translates into CASSHGDTNTGELFF.